Listed below are T cell receptor beta chains from one sample, sequenced in a study of blood T cell repertoires in COVID-19. TCRdb's copy holds only in-frame clones and misses some; the assay was immunoSEQ multiplex PCR. The repertoire has roughly 70,000 clones, more than 85% of them found once; the top ten carry around 4.9%. Source material: peripheral blood. These receptors originate from a woman aged 55-70 years with active COVID-19. Each CDR3 is given with its conserved first and last residue. D genes are given only for firm matches. A row's size may be missing; if present it is once, few, many or a size class.

.,TRBV4-1,.,TRBJ2-2,TGCGCCAGCAGCCAAGACAGAAACACCGGGGAGCTGTTTTTT,CASSQDRNTGELFF
.,TRBV7-9,.,TRBJ1-4,TGTGCCAGCAGCCGCGCCGAGGGGATGCAGGGAGGTGAAAAACTGTTTTTT,CASSRAEGMQGGEKLFF
.,TRBV24-1,once,TRBJ2-6,TGTGCCACCAGTGATTTTAGGGGTTCTGGGGCCAACGTCCTGACTTTC,CATSDFRGSGANVLTF
.,TRBV7-9,few,TRBJ1-3,TGTGCCAGCAGCTTCGGACATCGCACTACTGGAAACACCATATATTTT,CASSFGHRTTGNTIYF
.,TRBV30,large,TRBJ2-2,TGTGCCTGGAGTGGAGGGTCCGGGGAGCTGTTTTTT,CAWSGGSGELFF
.,TRBV19,.,TRBJ2-3,TGTGCCAGTAGAGAACAGGGTTCAGATACGCAGTATTTT,CASREQGSDTQYF
TRBD2,TRBV5-4,.,TRBJ2-3,TGTGCCAGCAGCTCCAAGCGGGAGATTACAGATACGCAGTATTTT,CASSSKREITDTQYF
.,TRBV7-2,.,TRBJ1-2,TGTGCCAGCAGCCCTCGGGGTCTACTATCCTATGGCTACACCTTC,CASSPRGLLSYGYTF
.,TRBV28,.,TRBJ1-1,TGTGCCAGCAGTTTTTTAGAGAACACTGAAGCTTTCTTT,CASSFLENTEAFF
.,TRBV5-1,.,TRBJ2-1,TGCGCCAGCAGGTTGGGGCCAGAGGCTTACAATGAGCAGTTCTTC,CASRLGPEAYNEQFF
.,TRBV13,.,TRBJ2-5,TGTGCCAGCACCCCGAGGGGGAAAGAGACCCAGTACTTC,CASTPRGKETQYF
TRBD1,TRBV19,.,TRBJ1-3,TGTGCCAGTAGTTACACATCCGGGACAGGCTCTGGAAACACCATATATTTT,CASSYTSGTGSGNTIYF
.,TRBV27,.,TRBJ2-1,TGTGCCAGCAGTTTATCCGGGACATCGAGCTCCTACAATGAGCAGTTCTTC,CASSLSGTSSSYNEQFF
TRBD1,TRBV19,.,TRBJ2-2,TGTGCCAGCTCCTTACAGGGGGCCGGGGAGCTGTTTTTT,CASSLQGAGELFF
.,TRBV7-9,.,TRBJ1-2,TGTGCCAGCAGCTTAGTACTATCAGGGATTGGGGATGGCTACACCTTC,CASSLVLSGIGDGYTF